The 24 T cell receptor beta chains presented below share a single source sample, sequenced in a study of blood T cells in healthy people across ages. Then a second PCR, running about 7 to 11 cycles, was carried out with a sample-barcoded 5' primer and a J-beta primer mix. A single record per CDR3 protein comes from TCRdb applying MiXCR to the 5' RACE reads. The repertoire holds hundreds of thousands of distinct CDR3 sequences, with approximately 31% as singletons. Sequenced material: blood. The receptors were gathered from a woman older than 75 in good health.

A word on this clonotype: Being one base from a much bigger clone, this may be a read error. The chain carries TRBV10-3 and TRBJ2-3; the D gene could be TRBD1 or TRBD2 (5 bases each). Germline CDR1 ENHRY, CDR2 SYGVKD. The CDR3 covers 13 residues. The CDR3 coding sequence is TGTACCATCAGTGGAGTAGGGGAGGATACGCAGTATTTT. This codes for CTISGVGEDTQYF.

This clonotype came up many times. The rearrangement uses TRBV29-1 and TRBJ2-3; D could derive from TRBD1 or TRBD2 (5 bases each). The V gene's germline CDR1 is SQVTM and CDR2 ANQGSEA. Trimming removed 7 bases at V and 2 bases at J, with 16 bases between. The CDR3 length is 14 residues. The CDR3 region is CSALDRGPTDTQYF. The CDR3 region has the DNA TGCAGCGCCCTGGACCGGGGACCCACAGATACGCAGTATTTT.

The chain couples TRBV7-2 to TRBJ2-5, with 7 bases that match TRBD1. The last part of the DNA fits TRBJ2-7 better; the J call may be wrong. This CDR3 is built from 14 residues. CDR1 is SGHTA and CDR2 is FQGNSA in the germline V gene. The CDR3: CASTFNPHRGEQYF. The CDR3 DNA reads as TGTGCCAGCACCTTTAACCCTCACAGGGGCGAGCAGTACTTC.

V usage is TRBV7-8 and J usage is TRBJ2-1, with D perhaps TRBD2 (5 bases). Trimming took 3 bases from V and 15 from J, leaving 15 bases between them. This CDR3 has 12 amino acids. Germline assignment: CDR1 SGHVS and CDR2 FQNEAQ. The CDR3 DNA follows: TGTGCCAGCAGCTTCTTTCCTAGCCCCCCGTTCTTC. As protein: CASSFFPSPPFF.

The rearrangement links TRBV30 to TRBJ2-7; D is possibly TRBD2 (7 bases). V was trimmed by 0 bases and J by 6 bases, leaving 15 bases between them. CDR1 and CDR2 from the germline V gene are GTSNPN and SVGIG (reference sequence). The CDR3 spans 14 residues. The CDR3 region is CAWSVKGGFGEQYF. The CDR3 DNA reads TGTGCCTGGAGTGTAAAGGGGGGGTTCGGCGAGCAGTACTTC.

DNA for the CDR3: TGTGCCAGCAGGGAAAAAGAGACAGGGGTCGGCTACACCTTC. Its protein is CASREKETGVGYTF. The chain uses TRBV6-1 and TRBJ1-2, with 8 bases fitting TRBD1. The CDR3 covers 14 residues. CDR1 is MNHNS, CDR2 SASEGT, per germline. V trimming: 6 bases; J trimming: 8 bases; junction bases outside the gene matches: 11.

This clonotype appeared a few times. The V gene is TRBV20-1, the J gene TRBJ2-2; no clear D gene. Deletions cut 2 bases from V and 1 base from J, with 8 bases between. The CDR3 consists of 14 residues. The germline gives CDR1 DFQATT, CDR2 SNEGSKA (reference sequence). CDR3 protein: CSARRLRNTGELFF. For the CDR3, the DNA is TGCAGTGCTAGAAGGTTGAGGAACACCGGGGAGCTGTTTTTT.

CDR3 nucleotides: TGTGCCAGCAGCCAAGGGGACAGGGGTATTACAGATACGCAGTATTTT. Translating gives CASSQGDRGITDTQYF. This chain links TRBV3-1 with TRBJ2-3; 10 bases map to TRBD1. From germline, CDR1 is LGHDT and CDR2 YNNKEL (reference sequence). The CDR3 covers 16 residues. V lost 1 base and J lost 3; bases outside the gene matches: 4.

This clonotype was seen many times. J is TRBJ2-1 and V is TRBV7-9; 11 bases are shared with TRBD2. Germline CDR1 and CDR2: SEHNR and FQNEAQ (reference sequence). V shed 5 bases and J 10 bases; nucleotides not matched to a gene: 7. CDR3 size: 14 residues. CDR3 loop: CASSPGLAGVEQFF. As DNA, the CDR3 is TGTGCCAGCAGCCCAGGACTAGCGGGCGTGGAGCAGTTCTTC. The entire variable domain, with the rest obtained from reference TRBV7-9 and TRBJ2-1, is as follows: DTGVSQNPRHKITKRGQNVTFRCDPISEHNRLYWYRQTLGQGPEFLTYFQNEAQLEKSRLLSDRFSAERPKGSFSTLEIQRTEQGDSAMYLCASSPGLAGVEQFFGPGTRLTVL.

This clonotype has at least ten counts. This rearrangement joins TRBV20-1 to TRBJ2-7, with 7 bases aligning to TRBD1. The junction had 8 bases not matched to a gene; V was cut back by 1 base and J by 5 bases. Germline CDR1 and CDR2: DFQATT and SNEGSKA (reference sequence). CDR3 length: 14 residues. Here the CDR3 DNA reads TGCAGTGCTAGAGCCCCACAGGGGAACAACGAGCAGTACTTC. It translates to CSARAPQGNNEQYF.

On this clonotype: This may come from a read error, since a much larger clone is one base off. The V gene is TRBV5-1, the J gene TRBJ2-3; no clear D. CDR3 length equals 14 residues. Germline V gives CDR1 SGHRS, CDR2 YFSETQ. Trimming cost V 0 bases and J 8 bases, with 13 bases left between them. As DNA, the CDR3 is TGCGCCAGCAGCTTGGCAAGAGGTTCAGGTACGCAGTATTTT. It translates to CASSLARGSGTQYF.

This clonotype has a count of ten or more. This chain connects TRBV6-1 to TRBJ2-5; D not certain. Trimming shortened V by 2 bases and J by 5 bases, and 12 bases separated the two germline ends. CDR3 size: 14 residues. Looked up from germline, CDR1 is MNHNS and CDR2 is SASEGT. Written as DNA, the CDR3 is TGTGCCAGCAGTGAAAATCTAGTGGCGGAGACCCAGTACTTC. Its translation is CASSENLVAETQYF.

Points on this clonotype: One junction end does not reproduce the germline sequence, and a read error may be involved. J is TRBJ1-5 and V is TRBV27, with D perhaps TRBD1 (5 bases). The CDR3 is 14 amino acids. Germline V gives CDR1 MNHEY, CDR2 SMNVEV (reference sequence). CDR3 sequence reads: CAGSSGFIDQPQHF. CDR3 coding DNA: TGTGCCGGCAGTTCAGGGTTCATAGATCAGCCCCAGCATTTT.

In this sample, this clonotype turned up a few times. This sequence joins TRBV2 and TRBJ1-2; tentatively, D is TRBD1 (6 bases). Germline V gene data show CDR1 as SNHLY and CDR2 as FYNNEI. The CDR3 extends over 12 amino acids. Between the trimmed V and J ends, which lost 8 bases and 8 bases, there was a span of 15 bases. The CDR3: CASHRVQRGYTF. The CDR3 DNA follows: TGTGCCAGCCACAGGGTTCAAAGAGGCTACACCTTC.

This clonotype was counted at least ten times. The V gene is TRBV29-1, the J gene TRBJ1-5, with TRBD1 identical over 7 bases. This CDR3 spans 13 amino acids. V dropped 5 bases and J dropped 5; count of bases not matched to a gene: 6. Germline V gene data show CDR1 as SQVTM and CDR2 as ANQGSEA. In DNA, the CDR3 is TGCAGCGTTACGAAAGGGGGCGATCAGCCCCAGCATTTT. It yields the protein CSVTKGGDQPQHF.

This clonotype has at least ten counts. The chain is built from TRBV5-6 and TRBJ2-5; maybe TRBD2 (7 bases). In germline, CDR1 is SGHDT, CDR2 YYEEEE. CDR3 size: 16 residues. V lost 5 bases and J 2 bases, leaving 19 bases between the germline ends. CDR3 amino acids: CASSSGVSGAQETQYF. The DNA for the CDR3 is TGTGCCAGCAGTTCAGGGGTAAGCGGGGCACAAGAGACCCAGTACTTC. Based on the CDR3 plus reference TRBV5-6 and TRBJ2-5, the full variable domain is DAGVTQSPTHLIKTRGQQVTLRCSPKSGHDTVSWYQQALGQGPQFIFQYYEEEERQRGNFPDRFSGHQFPNYSSELNVNALLLGDSALYLCASSSGVSGAQETQYFGPGTRLLVL.

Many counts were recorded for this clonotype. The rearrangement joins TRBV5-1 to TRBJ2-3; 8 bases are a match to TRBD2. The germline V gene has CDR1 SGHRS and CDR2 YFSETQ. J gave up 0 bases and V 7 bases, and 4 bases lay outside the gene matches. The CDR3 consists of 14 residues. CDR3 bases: TGCGCCAGCGCGGGGGGATTTAGCACAGATACGCAGTATTTT. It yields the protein CASAGGFSTDTQYF.

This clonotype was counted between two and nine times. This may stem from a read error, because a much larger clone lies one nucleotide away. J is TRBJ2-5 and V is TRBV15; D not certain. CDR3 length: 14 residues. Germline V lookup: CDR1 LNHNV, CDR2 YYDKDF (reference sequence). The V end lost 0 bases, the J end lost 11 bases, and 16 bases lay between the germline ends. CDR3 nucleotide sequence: TGTGCCACCAGCAGAGAGGGTTTAAACAATGAGCAGTACTTC. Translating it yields CATSREGLNNEQYF.

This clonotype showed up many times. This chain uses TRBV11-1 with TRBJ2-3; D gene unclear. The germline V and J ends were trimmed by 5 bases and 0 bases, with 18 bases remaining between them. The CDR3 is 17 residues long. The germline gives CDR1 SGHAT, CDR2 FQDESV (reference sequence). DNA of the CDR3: TGTGCCAGCAGCCCACTATTTGGGCAGACTAGCACAGATACGCAGTATTTT. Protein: CASSPLFGQTSTDTQYF. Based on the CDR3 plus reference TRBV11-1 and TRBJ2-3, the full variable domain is EAEVAQSPRYKITEKSQAVAFWCDPISGHATLYWYRQILGQGPELLVQFQDESVVDDSQLPKDRFSAERLKGVDSTLKIQPAELGDSAMYLCASSPLFGQTSTDTQYFGPGTRLTVL.

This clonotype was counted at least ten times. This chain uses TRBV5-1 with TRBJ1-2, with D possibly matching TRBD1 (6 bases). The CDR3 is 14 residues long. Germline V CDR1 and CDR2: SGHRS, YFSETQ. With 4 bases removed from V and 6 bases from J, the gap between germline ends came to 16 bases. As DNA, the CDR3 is TGCGCCAGCAGCATTGTAACAGGGTCAGATGGCTACACCTTC. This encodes CASSIVTGSDGYTF.

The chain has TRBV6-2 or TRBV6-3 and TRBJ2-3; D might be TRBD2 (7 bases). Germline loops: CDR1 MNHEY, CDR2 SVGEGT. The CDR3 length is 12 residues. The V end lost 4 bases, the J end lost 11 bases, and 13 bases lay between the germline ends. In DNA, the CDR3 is TGTGCCAGCAGTTCCGGGGAGGGGGGGCAGTATTTT. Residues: CASSSGEGGQYF.

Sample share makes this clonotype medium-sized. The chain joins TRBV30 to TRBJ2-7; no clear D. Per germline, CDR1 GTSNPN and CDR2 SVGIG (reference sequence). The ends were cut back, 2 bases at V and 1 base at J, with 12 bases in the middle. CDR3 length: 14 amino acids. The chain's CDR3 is CAWSFSERSYEQYF. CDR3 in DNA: TGTGCCTGGAGTTTCAGTGAACGGTCCTACGAGCAGTACTTC.

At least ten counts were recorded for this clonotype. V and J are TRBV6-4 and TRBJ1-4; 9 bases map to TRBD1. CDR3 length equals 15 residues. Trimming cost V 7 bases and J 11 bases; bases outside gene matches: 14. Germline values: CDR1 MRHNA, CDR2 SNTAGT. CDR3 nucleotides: TGTGCCAGCACCAAACAGGGGGCCCTAGTGAGGAAACTGTTTTTT. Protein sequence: CASTKQGALVRKLFF.

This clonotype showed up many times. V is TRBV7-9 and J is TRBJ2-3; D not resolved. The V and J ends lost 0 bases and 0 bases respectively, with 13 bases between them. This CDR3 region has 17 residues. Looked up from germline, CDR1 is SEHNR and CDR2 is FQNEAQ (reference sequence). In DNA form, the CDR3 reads TGTGCCAGCAGCTTAGCCAACCCTTCCGCTAGCACAGATACGCAGTATTTT. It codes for CASSLANPSASTDTQYF.